These T cell receptor beta chains were read from a single sample in a study of somatic mutations in cytotoxic T cells in rheumatoid arthritis. Assay: immunoSEQ multiplex PCR; the TCRdb copy retains only in-frame clones and omits some. This table has about 7,000 clones, 65% to 85% appearing once. Sequencing was performed on CD8+ T cells sorted from blood. These receptors originate from an adult with rheumatoid arthritis. Both conserved end residues are part of each CDR3. The D gene is left open where the match is weak. Clone size is shown for a subset of rows, as once, few, many or a class of expanded clone.

CDR3aa: CASSASPAGVTGELFF
CDR3nt: TGTGCCAGCAGTGCTTCTCCGGCGGGGGTCACCGGGGAGCTGTTTTTT
v_gene: TRBV6-4
j_gene: TRBJ2-2
abundance: .
d_gene: TRBD2

CDR3aa: CASSAGLVSYEQYF
CDR3nt: TGTGCCAGTAGTGCGGGACTGGTGTCCTACGAGCAGTACTTC
v_gene: TRBV19
j_gene: TRBJ2-7
abundance: few
d_gene: .

CDR3aa: CASEEGDSSEQYF
CDR3nt: TGTGCCAGCGAGGAGGGGGACTCCTCCGAGCAGTACTTC
v_gene: TRBV28
j_gene: TRBJ2-7
abundance: .
d_gene: .

CDR3aa: CASSEGTGGSYEQYF
CDR3nt: TGTGCCAGCAGTGAAGGGACAGGGGGCTCCTACGAGCAGTACTTC
v_gene: TRBV6-1
j_gene: TRBJ2-7
abundance: .
d_gene: TRBD1

CDR3aa: CASSLHTGGLNTIYF
CDR3nt: TGTGCCAGCAGCTTACATACAGGGGGCCTAAACACCATATATTTT
v_gene: TRBV7-9
j_gene: TRBJ1-3
abundance: .
d_gene: TRBD1

CDR3aa: CASSLGPIDQPQHF
CDR3nt: TGTGCCAGCAGCTTAGGGCCAATCGATCAGCCCCAGCATTTT
v_gene: TRBV13
j_gene: TRBJ1-5
abundance: few
d_gene: .

CDR3aa: CASSGGASTDTQYF
CDR3nt: TGTGCCAGCAGTGGGGGGGCTAGCACAGATACGCAGTATTTT
v_gene: TRBV2
j_gene: TRBJ2-3
abundance: large
d_gene: .

CDR3aa: CASSQEVQGRLNEQFF
CDR3nt: TGTGCCAGCAGCCAAGAAGTACAGGGTAGGTTGAATGAGCAGTTCTTC
v_gene: TRBV4-2
j_gene: TRBJ2-1
abundance: .
d_gene: .

CDR3aa: CASSLGGGGANEQFF
CDR3nt: TGTGCCAGCAGCTTAGGAGGGGGGGGCGCGAATGAGCAGTTCTTC
v_gene: TRBV7-6
j_gene: TRBJ2-1
abundance: once
d_gene: .

CDR3aa: CSGGITEAFF
CDR3nt: TGCAGCGGCGGGATCACTGAAGCTTTCTTT
v_gene: TRBV29-1
j_gene: TRBJ1-1
abundance: .
d_gene: .

CDR3aa: CASSNTSGEISSTDTQYF
CDR3nt: TGTGCCAGCAGCAACACTAGCGGCGAGATTTCTAGCACAGATACGCAGTATTTT
v_gene: TRBV21-1
j_gene: TRBJ2-3
abundance: .
d_gene: .

CDR3aa: CAISVGVEQFF
CDR3nt: TGTGCCATCAGTGTAGGGGTTGAGCAGTTCTTC
v_gene: TRBV10-3
j_gene: TRBJ2-1
abundance: .
d_gene: .

CDR3aa: CASSPGHLGNEQYF
CDR3nt: TGTGCCAGCTCACCAGGACATCTTGGGAACGAGCAGTACTTC
v_gene: TRBV18
j_gene: TRBJ2-7
abundance: .
d_gene: .

CDR3aa: CAISERADSSGNTIYF
CDR3nt: TGTGCCATCAGTGAGAGAGCGGACAGCTCTGGAAACACCATATATTTT
v_gene: TRBV10-3
j_gene: TRBJ1-3
abundance: .
d_gene: .

CDR3aa: CASRGQGQWDGANVLTF
CDR3nt: TGCGCCAGCAGGGGACAGGGACAGTGGGATGGGGCCAACGTCCTGACTTTC
v_gene: TRBV10-2
j_gene: TRBJ2-6
abundance: .
d_gene: TRBD1

CDR3aa: CASSERQGNSPLHF
CDR3nt: TGTGCCAGCAGTGAAAGACAGGGGAATTCACCCCTCCACTTT
v_gene: TRBV6-1
j_gene: TRBJ1-6
abundance: few
d_gene: TRBD1

CDR3aa: CSVATAVFYEQYF
CDR3nt: TGCAGCGTGGCCACGGCTGTTTTCTACGAGCAGTACTTC
v_gene: TRBV29-1
j_gene: TRBJ2-7
abundance: .
d_gene: .

CDR3aa: CAISATPASGNTGELFF
CDR3nt: TGTGCCATCAGTGCTACCCCCGCTAGCGGCAACACCGGGGAGCTGTTTTTT
v_gene: TRBV10-3
j_gene: TRBJ2-2
abundance: .
d_gene: TRBD2

CDR3aa: CASSPGQGRYEQYF
CDR3nt: TGTGCCAGCAGTCCGGGACAGGGCCGATACGAGCAGTACTTC
v_gene: TRBV6-1
j_gene: TRBJ2-7
abundance: .
d_gene: TRBD1

CDR3aa: CASSFGLAGASYEQYF
CDR3nt: TGTGCCAGCAGCTTTGGTCTAGCGGGGGCATCCTACGAGCAGTACTTC
v_gene: TRBV5-6
j_gene: TRBJ2-7
abundance: .
d_gene: TRBD2

CDR3aa: CASSFSGGRPHTDTQYF
CDR3nt: TGTGCCAGCAGCTTTAGCGGGGGGCGTCCTCACACAGATACGCAGTATTTT
v_gene: TRBV13
j_gene: TRBJ2-3
abundance: .
d_gene: TRBD2

CDR3aa: CASSLGQGLGSPLHF
CDR3nt: TGTGCCAGCAGCCTCGGACAGGGCCTCGGTTCACCCCTCCACTTT
v_gene: TRBV7-6
j_gene: TRBJ1-6
abundance: few
d_gene: TRBD1

CDR3aa: CASSAQDVTQETQYF
CDR3nt: TGTGCCAGCAGCGCCCAGGACGTGACCCAAGAGACCCAGTACTTC
v_gene: TRBV9
j_gene: TRBJ2-5
abundance: medium-sized
d_gene: .

CDR3aa: CASSLDHSYGYTF
CDR3nt: TGTGCCAGCAGCTTGGATCACAGCTATGGCTACACCTTC
v_gene: TRBV5-4
j_gene: TRBJ1-2
abundance: .
d_gene: .

CDR3aa: CASSRDGEIYNEQFF
CDR3nt: TGTGCCAGCAGCCGGGACGGCGAGATCTACAATGAGCAGTTCTTC
v_gene: TRBV7-8
j_gene: TRBJ2-1
abundance: .
d_gene: .

CDR3aa: CASSMSGVGTEAFF
CDR3nt: TGTGCCAGTAGTATGTCAGGGGTCGGCACTGAAGCTTTCTTT
v_gene: TRBV19
j_gene: TRBJ1-1
abundance: .
d_gene: .

CDR3aa: CAISRTGVVTDTQYF
CDR3nt: TGTGCCATCAGTAGGACAGGGGTGGTCACAGATACGCAGTATTTT
v_gene: TRBV10-3
j_gene: TRBJ2-3
abundance: large
d_gene: TRBD1

CDR3aa: CASSTNSGNTIYF
CDR3nt: TGTGCCAGTAGCACGAACTCTGGAAACACCATATATTTT
v_gene: TRBV19
j_gene: TRBJ1-3
abundance: .
d_gene: .

CDR3aa: CAWDGRGNEQFF
CDR3nt: TGTGCCTGGGACGGACGGGGCAATGAGCAGTTCTTC
v_gene: TRBV30
j_gene: TRBJ2-1
abundance: .
d_gene: .

CDR3aa: CASSLVLGHEIDSNQPQHF
CDR3nt: TGCGCCAGCAGCTTGGTTCTGGGACACGAGATCGATAGCAATCAGCCCCAGCATTTT
v_gene: TRBV5-1
j_gene: TRBJ1-5
abundance: .
d_gene: .

CDR3aa: CASSLPADGANVLTF
CDR3nt: TGTGCCAGCAGCTTACCTGCTGACGGGGCCAACGTCCTGACTTTC
v_gene: TRBV7-9
j_gene: TRBJ2-6
abundance: .
d_gene: .

CDR3aa: CASSQPSGVSNYEQYF
CDR3nt: TGTGCCAGCAGCCAACCCTCGGGGGTGAGTAACTACGAGCAGTACTTC
v_gene: TRBV11-2
j_gene: TRBJ2-7
abundance: .
d_gene: .

CDR3aa: CASSLEGRLFETQYF
CDR3nt: TGCGCCAGCAGCTTGGAGGGGAGATTGTTCGAGACCCAGTACTTC
v_gene: TRBV5-1
j_gene: TRBJ2-5
abundance: .
d_gene: .

CDR3aa: CASSRRWDEQYF
CDR3nt: TGTGCCAGCAGCCGGAGATGGGACGAGCAGTACTTC
v_gene: TRBV14
j_gene: TRBJ2-7
abundance: .
d_gene: .

CDR3aa: CASTTGRQPQHF
CDR3nt: TGTGCCAGCACAACAGGGCGTCAGCCCCAGCATTTT
v_gene: TRBV28
j_gene: TRBJ1-5
abundance: .
d_gene: .

CDR3aa: CASSDDSTLARSTDTQYF
CDR3nt: TGTGCCAGCAGTGATGATTCAACTCTAGCGAGGAGCACAGATACGCAGTATTTT
v_gene: TRBV2
j_gene: TRBJ2-3
abundance: .
d_gene: .